This passage covers 17 T cell receptor beta chains from one sample sequenced in a study of regulatory T cells in long-lasting Graves disease. TCR beta libraries were built with iRepertoire HTBI primers and Arm-PCR of CDR3 regions. Each CDR3 protein is one row after TCRdb ran MiXCR on the multiplex PCR reads. The sample holds some 410,000 distinct CDR3 sequences; about 16% are singletons and the top ten take approximately 12%. Time point meaning: newly diagnosed GD, antithyroid drugs for less than 3 months. PBMC-extracted RNA yielded the TCR library. The same sample was also used in a study of T cells in Graves' hyperthyroidism and ophthalmopathy.

This specimen was peripheral blood mononuclear cells (PBMCs), taken at new diagnosis, from a patient treated with antithyroid drugs. The source of these receptors is a woman aged 25-40 years with Graves disease.

This clonotype was counted ten times or more. The V and J genes are TRBV2 and TRBJ2-1; 7 bases agree with TRBD2. Per germline, CDR1 SNHLY and CDR2 FYNNEI. V shed 2 bases and J 11 bases; nucleotides not matched to a gene: 6. This CDR3 is built from 13 residues. This chain's CDR3 is CASSESGREKQFF. CDR3 nucleotide sequence: TGTGCCAGCAGTGAAAGTGGGCGGGAGAAGCAGTTCTTC.

This clonotype was seen at least ten times. V usage is TRBV28 and J usage is TRBJ1-2; D not resolved. The V end lost 4 bases, the J end lost 4 bases, and 13 bases lay between the germline ends. This CDR3 region has 14 residues. The V gene's germline CDR1 is MDHEN and CDR2 SYDVKM. The CDR3 DNA sequence: TGTGCCAGCAGTTCTCCGGACGGGAGCTATGGCTACACCTTC. Translation gives CASSSPDGSYGYTF.

This clonotype was recorded many times. In nucleotides, the CDR3 is TGTGCCAGCAGCTTCCGGGAGCAAGATACGCAGTATTTT. Encoded protein: CASSFREQDTQYF. The J gene is TRBJ2-3, the V gene TRBV27; D possibly corresponds to TRBD2 (6 bases). Between the trimmed V and J ends, which lost 6 bases and 5 bases, there was a span of 12 bases. The CDR3 length is 13 residues. Germline CDR1 and CDR2: MNHEY and SMNVEV (reference sequence).

Comments on this clonotype: The junction does not match germline at one end; this may be a read error. The V and J genes are TRBV2 and TRBJ2-1; no definite D call. The assigned J gene may be wrong: the sequence end matches TRBJ2-5 better. CDR1 SNHLY and CDR2 FYNNEI come from the germline V gene. The CDR3 length is 11 residues. The CDR3 sequence: CAGSRQETQYF. The CDR3, as DNA: TGTGCCGGCAGTCGGCAAGAGACCCAGTACTTC.

The chain uses TRBV11-3 and TRBJ2-3; D call uncertain. This CDR3 region has 14 residues. Between the trimmed V and J ends, which lost 5 bases and 5 bases, there was a span of 14 bases. CDR1 is SGHNT and CDR2 is YENEEA in the germline V gene. The CDR3 loop reads CASSQGLGEDTQYF. In DNA form, the CDR3 reads TGTGCCAGCAGCCAAGGTCTCGGTGAAGATACGCAGTATTTT.

This clonotype was picked up many times. The rearrangement uses TRBV27 and TRBJ2-7, with 7 bases that match TRBD2. V was clipped by 6 bases and J by 3 bases; unmatched bases: 11. This CDR3 spans 15 amino acids. Germline V gene data show CDR1 as MNHEY and CDR2 as SMNVEV (reference sequence). The CDR3 loop is CASRPPGLGLYEQYF. CDR3 DNA: TGTGCCAGCAGACCGCCCGGACTAGGCCTCTACGAGCAGTACTTC.

A few counts support this clonotype. This chain connects TRBV4-2 to TRBJ2-5; no firm D call. CDR1 and CDR2 (germline): LGHNA, YNFKEQ. The CDR3 totals 15 residues. V was pared by 3 bases and J by 7 bases, with 18 bases between. The CDR3 loop is CASSQLETLGGTQYF. CDR3 DNA sequence: TGTGCCAGCAGCCAGTTAGAAACCCTCGGCGGGACCCAGTACTTC.

In this sample, this clonotype turned up a few times. One end of the junction is discordant with germline, which a read error may explain. The CDR3: CASSRPIGELLF. The CDR3 nucleotides are TGCGCCAGCAGCCGCCCTATCGGGGAGCTGCTTTTT. The chain uses TRBV5-1 and TRBJ2-2, with D maybe TRBD2 (5 bases). This CDR3 is built from 12 residues. CDR1 is SGHRS and CDR2 is YFSETQ in the germline V gene.

In this sample, this clonotype turned up many times. In DNA, the CDR3 is TGTGCCAGCTCCGGCGGGAGGGCCCCCGCATTCGGGCAGTTCTTC. Amino acids: CASSGGRAPAFGQFF. The V and J genes are TRBV6-1 and TRBJ2-1; the match to TRBD2 covers 9 bases. The junction had 17 bases not matched to a gene; V was cut back by 8 bases and J by 12 bases. This CDR3 has 15 residues. CDR1 is MNHNS, CDR2 SASEGT, per germline.

This clonotype was recorded at least ten times. The V and J genes are TRBV6-1 and TRBJ1-2; D gene ambiguous. Germline V lookup: CDR1 MNHNS, CDR2 SASEGT. V was trimmed by 5 bases and J by 6 bases, leaving 13 bases between them. This CDR3 spans 13 amino acids. DNA for the CDR3: TGTGCCAGCAGTCCTCCTGCTCGGGATGGCTACACCTTC. Translating gives CASSPPARDGYTF.

As regards this clonotype: A much more abundant neighbour one base away suggests this may be a read error. This chain joins TRBV7-2 and TRBJ1-1, with D possibly being TRBD1 (6 bases). Trimming took 6 bases from V and 4 from J, leaving 15 bases between them. The germline V gene encodes CDR1 SGHTA and CDR2 FQGNSA. The CDR3 covers 14 residues. In DNA form, the CDR3 reads TGTGCCAGCAGTTTCGGACAGCAGAGCACTGAAGCTTTCTTT. Protein: CASSFGQQSTEAFF.

This clonotype was recorded a few times. The V gene is TRBV7-6, the J gene TRBJ2-1; 9 bases fit TRBD2. Germline CDR1 reads SGHVS; CDR2 reads FNYEAQ. J lost 4 bases, V lost 0 bases, and 13 bases had no gene match. This CDR3 has 19 residues. DNA for the CDR3: TGTGCCAGCAGCTTAGCCTGGCAGGCGTGGCGGGAGGGATACAATGAGCAGTTCTTC. Translated: CASSLAWQAWREGYNEQFF.

This clonotype appeared a few times. CDR3 coding DNA: TGCGCCAGCAGCCAATGGAGGGGAAGGGCCCTCCACTTT. Its protein is CASSQWRGRALHF. The V gene is TRBV4-1, the J gene TRBJ1-6; weak D call: TRBD1 (5 bases). V lost 2 bases and J lost 14, with 13 bases in between. The CDR3 totals 13 residues. From germline, CDR1 is MGHRA and CDR2 YSYEKL.

J is TRBJ2-1 and V is TRBV3-1; tentatively, D is TRBD1 or TRBD2 (5 bases each). The germline V gene has CDR1 LGHDT and CDR2 YNNKEL (reference sequence). The V end was cut by 6 bases, the J end by 14 bases, with 14 bases between. CDR3 length equals 11 residues. The DNA of the CDR3 is TGTGCCAGCAGTCCGGGACCTCGCGAGTTCTTC. This sequence encodes CASSPGPREFF.

This clonotype was seen repeatedly, ten times or more. The chain employs TRBV10-3 and TRBJ1-5, with D unclear. Between the trimmed V and J ends, which lost 2 bases and 5 bases, there was a span of 10 bases. In germline, CDR1 is ENHRY, CDR2 SYGVKD. This CDR3 contains 14 residues. The CDR3 DNA is TGTGCCATCAGTGAGACTGCCTCGGATCAGCCCCAGCATTTT. This translates into CAISETASDQPQHF.

This clonotype was found many times. The chain couples TRBV3-1 to TRBJ2-1, with D hard to call. The CDR3 has 12 residues. The V and J ends lost 6 bases and 8 bases respectively, with 11 bases between them. CDR1 LGHDT and CDR2 YNNKEL come from the germline V gene (reference sequence). The CDR3 is CASRFGLDEQFF. Here the CDR3 DNA reads TGTGCCAGCAGGTTTGGCCTCGATGAGCAGTTCTTC.

This clonotype was detected ten times or more. The chain is built from TRBV2 and TRBJ2-1; no firm D call. Trimming left V 8 bases short and J 5 bases short, with 7 bases between. The CDR3 covers 11 residues. CDR1 SNHLY and CDR2 FYNNEI come from the germline V gene. CDR3 bases: TGTGCCAGCGGATTAAACAATGAGCAGTTCTTC. Protein product: CASGLNNEQFF.